Reported below is one TCR beta chain. The CDR3 runs 15 residues. Germline loops: CDR1 LNHDA, CDR2 SQIVND (reference sequence). Trimming pared 3 bases from V and 1 base from J, leaving 12 bases between. The data belong to a study of blood T cell repertoires in COVID-19. The table came from immunoSEQ multiplex PCR; TCRdb's copy has only in-frame clones and leaves some out. The table has just under 20,000 clones, over 90% seen once; the top ten hold about 4%. Source material: peripheral blood. The chain carries TRBV19 and TRBJ2-5; TRBD2 might be the D (5 bases). The clonotype originates from a woman aged 50 to 65 with active COVID-19. This CDR3 is CASSIAASFQETQYF. Here the CDR3 DNA reads TGTGCCAGTAGTATCGCCGCTAGCTTCCAAGAGACCCAGTACTTC.